The rows below give T cell receptor beta chains drawn from one sample of a study of control samples from healthy donors and cancer patients. Sequencing was performed with immunoSEQ multiplex PCR; in TCRdb, only in-frame clones are kept and a portion is missing. Counted here are some 150,000 clones, roughly 94% occurring once; the ten biggest clones make up around 13%. Sequenced: blood. Receptors originate from a man in his forties in good health. The CDR3 runs from the conserved cysteine through the conserved F or W. D genes are given only for firm matches. A clone size is listed for some rows: how often the clone was seen (once, few, many), or a class if it is expanded.

j_gene: TRBJ1-1
v_gene: TRBV6-5
d_gene: TRBD1
abundance: NA
CDR3nt: TGTGCCAGCAGTTACAATACAGGGGACAGACGCACTGAAGCTTTCTTT
CDR3aa: CASSYNTGDRRTEAFF

j_gene: TRBJ1-6
v_gene: TRBV6-4
d_gene: TRBD1
abundance: NA
CDR3nt: TGTGCCAGCAGTGAAAGGGGGCAGGGAAGTTCACCCCTCCACTTT
CDR3aa: CASSERGQGSSPLHF

j_gene: TRBJ2-3
v_gene: TRBV28
d_gene: NA
abundance: NA
CDR3nt: TGTGCCAGCACCTCCCCGGCGGTGGGGATGGATACGCAGTATTTT
CDR3aa: CASTSPAVGMDTQYF

j_gene: TRBJ1-1
v_gene: TRBV7-2
d_gene: NA
abundance: once
CDR3nt: TGTGCCAGCACCCCTTGGGCGAACACTGAAGCTTTCTTT
CDR3aa: CASTPWANTEAFF

j_gene: TRBJ1-5
v_gene: TRBV7-2
d_gene: NA
abundance: NA
CDR3nt: TGTGCCAGCAGCTTAGAGGTGAGCAGGAGTCAGCCCCAGCATTTT
CDR3aa: CASSLEVSRSQPQHF

j_gene: TRBJ1-1
v_gene: TRBV27
d_gene: NA
abundance: NA
CDR3nt: TGTGCCAGCACCTCAGGGAGTTTTAACACTGAAGCTTTCTTT
CDR3aa: CASTSGSFNTEAFF

j_gene: TRBJ2-1
v_gene: TRBV10-1
d_gene: NA
abundance: NA
CDR3nt: TGCGCCAGCAGTGAGGGGGAGAGCTCGCTCAATGAGCAGTTCTTC
CDR3aa: CASSEGESSLNEQFF

j_gene: TRBJ1-1
v_gene: TRBV27
d_gene: TRBD1
abundance: NA
CDR3nt: TGTGCCAGCAGTCCGGGACAGCGGACTGAAGCTTTCTTT
CDR3aa: CASSPGQRTEAFF

j_gene: TRBJ2-2
v_gene: TRBV5-4
d_gene: TRBD2
abundance: NA
CDR3nt: TGTGCCAGCTCAAGCGGGAGGGCCAGGACCGGGGAGCTGTTTTTT
CDR3aa: CASSSGRARTGELFF

j_gene: TRBJ2-4
v_gene: TRBV3-1/TRBV3-2
d_gene: NA
abundance: NA
CDR3nt: TGTGCCAGCAGCCACGCGGGGCTCACCCCTAGAGCCAAAAACATTCAGTACTTC
CDR3aa: CASSHAGLTPRAKNIQYF

j_gene: TRBJ2-1
v_gene: TRBV10-3
d_gene: TRBD2
abundance: NA
CDR3nt: TGTGCCATCATGCGAGCGGGGGGGCCTAATGAGCAGTTCTTC
CDR3aa: CAIMRAGGPNEQFF